The rows below give T cell receptor beta chains drawn from one sample of a study of T cell responses to AZD1222 COVID-19 vaccine. Using immunoSEQ multiplex PCR, the repertoire was profiled, and TCRdb retains in-frame clones only, with some absent. The sample consists of 70,000 to 95,000 clones, approximately 90% of them appearing once. The sequencing used peripheral blood, collected 28 days after the second AZD1222 dose. Source of these receptors: an adult who received the AZD1222 COVID-19 vaccine. CDR3s include the opening cysteine and the closing phenylalanine or tryptophan. Each record gives: D gene, J gene, V gene, CDR3 DNA, CDR3 protein. A D gene is named only where the DNA matches it firmly.

TRBD1,TRBJ2-5,TRBV19,TGTGCCAGCACGGGGACAGCTCAAGAGACCCAGTACTTC,CASTGTAQETQYF
TRBD2,TRBJ2-5,TRBV7-9,TGTGCCAGCAGCTCTTCCGGGACTAGTGAAGAGACCCAGTACTTC,CASSSSGTSEETQYF
.,TRBJ2-2,TRBV7-8,TGTGCCAGCAGCTTAGTCAGGGGAAGCACCGGGGAGCTGTTTTTT,CASSLVRGSTGELFF
.,TRBJ1-3,TRBV5-3,TGTGCCAGAAGCTTGGCAGCAGGAAACACCATATATTTT,CARSLAAGNTIYF
TRBD2,TRBJ2-1,TRBV5-1,TGCGCCAGCAGCCTCGGGACTAGCTGGTACAATGAGCAGTTCTTC,CASSLGTSWYNEQFF
TRBD1,TRBJ2-1,TRBV3-1/TRBV3-2,TGTGCCAGCAGCCAGTACAGGGGAAGTGAGCAGTTCTTC,CASSQYRGSEQFF
.,TRBJ2-7,TRBV15,TGTGCCACCAGCTTGCAACCGGACTACGAGCAGTACTTC,CATSLQPDYEQYF
TRBD2,TRBJ2-2,TRBV7-2,TGTGCCAGCAGCCCAAGGACTAGCGGGAGCGCGAACACCGGGGAGCTGTTTTTT,CASSPRTSGSANTGELFF
.,TRBJ2-7,TRBV20-1,TGCAGTGCTAGTAGGGGCTACGAGCAGTACTTC,CSASRGYEQYF
TRBD2,TRBJ2-1,TRBV24-1,TGTGCCACCAGTGACCGGGGGGGTAGGGAGCAGTTCTTC,CATSDRGGREQFF
.,TRBJ2-7,TRBV5-4,TGTGCCAGCAGCTTGCCCGGGAGCCACTACGAGCAGTACTTC,CASSLPGSHYEQYF
TRBD1,TRBJ1-1,TRBV3-1/TRBV3-2,TGTGCCAGCAGCCAAGTCGACAGGGGGAACACTGAAGCTTTCTTT,CASSQVDRGNTEAFF
.,TRBJ1-6,TRBV19,TGTGCCGCAAGCTCCTATAATTCACCCCTCCACTTT,CAASSYNSPLHF
.,TRBJ2-2,TRBV7-3,TGTGCCAGCAGCCCTCCGTGGGGGCGGGAGCTGTTTTTT,CASSPPWGRELFF
.,TRBJ2-7,TRBV11-3,TGTGCCAGCAGCTTAGGTCCGGGATACGAGCAGTACTTC,CASSLGPGYEQYF